This is a list of T cell receptor beta chains from one sample in a study of CD8 T cell repertoires and HIV-1 epitope variants. The table came from immunoSEQ multiplex PCR; TCRdb's copy has only in-frame clones and leaves some out. The sample shows fewer than 5,000 clones, less than 70% of them seen only once. Their antigen targets remain unknown. Input material: cultured CD8+ T cells derived from PBMCs. The source is a male donor with HIV. CDR3s include the opening cysteine and the closing phenylalanine or tryptophan. D genes are given only for firm matches. Clone size is not always given. Where it is, it says once, few, many or a class for expanded clones.

cdr3_length	d_call	clone_size	v_call	j_call	cdr3_nt	cdr3_aa
16	-	-	TRBV9	TRBJ1-2	TGTGCCAGCAGCGTAGGGTGGGGGGGTGGCTCCTATGGCTACACCTTC	CASSVGWGGGSYGYTF
12	-	-	TRBV4-2	TRBJ2-7	TGTGCCAGCAGCTTACGAGCGGGCGAGCAGTACTTC	CASSLRAGEQYF
16	TRBD1	few	TRBV15	TRBJ2-1	TGTGCCACCAGCATTACGACAGGGGTTGTGGACAATGAGCAGTTCTTC	CATSITTGVVDNEQFF
11	-	-	TRBV28	TRBJ1-4	TGTGCCAGCAGCCGGAGGGAAAAACTGTTTTTT	CASSRREKLFF
16	-	-	TRBV25-1	TRBJ2-2	TGTGCCAGCAGTGAAGTGGGACTGCAGAACACCGGGGAGCTGTTTTTT	CASSEVGLQNTGELFF
15	TRBD1	-	TRBV6-5	TRBJ2-7	TGTGCCAGCAGTTACAGTCAGGGGGATCCCTACGAGCAGTACTTC	CASSYSQGDPYEQYF
14	-	-	TRBV9	TRBJ1-1	TGTGCCAGCAGCGCCGGGACAACTAACACTGAAGCTTTCTTT	CASSAGTTNTEAFF
15	TRBD2	-	TRBV7-2	TRBJ2-7	TGTGCCAGCAGCCCCGGGACTAGCGGGAGTACAGAGCAGTACTTC	CASSPGTSGSTEQYF
15	-	few	TRBV4-1	TRBJ1-5	TGCGCCAGCAGCCAAGAGTCAGGGTTGGGTCAGCCCCAGCATTTT	CASSQESGLGQPQHF
16	TRBD1	-	TRBV6-5	TRBJ2-7	TGTGCCAGCAGTTACTCGGGTACAGGGGCCGCCTACGAGCAGTACTTC	CASSYSGTGAAYEQYF
16	-	few	TRBV9	TRBJ2-2	TGTGCCAGCAGCGTAGTAGCGTACGCGAACACCGGGGAGCTGTTTTTT	CASSVVAYANTGELFF
15	TRBD1	-	TRBV15	TRBJ1-4	TGTGCCACCAGCAGAGGAGGACAGGGGGGTGAAAAACTGTTTTTT	CATSRGGQGGEKLFF
15	-	-	TRBV27	TRBJ2-2	TGTGCCAGCAGTTTTTCCGGGGCGAACACCGGGGAGCTGTTTTTT	CASSFSGANTGELFF
15	TRBD2	-	TRBV9	TRBJ2-5	TGTGCCAGCAGCGGCCGGGACTATGAGCGGCAGACCCAGTACTTC	CASSGRDYERQTQYF
16	-	-	TRBV6-5	TRBJ1-1	TGTGCCAGCAGTTACAACGCCTTCGGGCCAGTCACTGAAGCTTTCTTT	CASSYNAFGPVTEAFF
17	TRBD2	-	TRBV5-6	TRBJ2-3	TGTGCCGGCAGCTCGGAAGGACTAGCGGGAGGGCCAGATACGCAGTATTTT	CAGSSEGLAGGPDTQYF
15	-	-	TRBV9	TRBJ2-7	TGTGCCAGCAGCGTAGAAGGGGGAGAATCCTACGAGCAGTACTTC	CASSVEGGESYEQYF
15	-	-	TRBV7-9	TRBJ1-6	TGTGCCAGCAGCATCCACAGGGACGGGAATTCACCCCTCCACTTT	CASSIHRDGNSPLHF
14	TRBD1	once	TRBV4-2	TRBJ2-1	TGTGCCAGCAGCCAAGAGGACAGGGGATATGAGCAGTTCTTC	CASSQEDRGYEQFF
11	-	-	TRBV27	TRBJ1-4	TGTGCCAGCAGTCGAAATGAAAAACTGTTTTTT	CASSRNEKLFF
13	-	-	TRBV7-7	TRBJ2-1	TGTGCCAGCAGCTTAAGCTCCTACAATGAGCAGTTCTTC	CASSLSSYNEQFF
16	TRBD1	-	TRBV4-1	TRBJ1-1	TGCGCCAGCAGCCAAGCACTACAGGGGTTGGACACTGAAGCTTTCTTT	CASSQALQGLDTEAFF
14	TRBD1	-	TRBV2	TRBJ2-3	TGTGCCAGCCTACAGGGGCCCCCCGCAGATACGCAGTATTTT	CASLQGPPADTQYF
19	TRBD2	-	TRBV10-1	TRBJ2-1	TGCGCCAGCAGTGAGTCTATCCGACTAGCGGGAGTGGAATACAATGAGCAGTTCTTC	CASSESIRLAGVEYNEQFF
14	-	-	TRBV5-1	TRBJ2-7	TGCGCCAGCAGCTTGGGACAGCTATCCTACGAGCAGTACTTC	CASSLGQLSYEQYF
16	TRBD2	-	TRBV7-9	TRBJ2-5	TGTGCCAGCAGCCAATCACTAGCGGAGGTCCAAGAGACCCAGTACTTC	CASSQSLAEVQETQYF
14	-	-	TRBV28	TRBJ1-6	-	CASSFGEGGSPLHF
13	TRBD1	-	TRBV19	TRBJ2-4	TGTGCCAGTAGTCCGGGACAGGGAAACATTCAGTACTTC	CASSPGQGNIQYF
13	-	-	TRBV7-9	TRBJ2-1	TGTGCCAGCAGCTTAGTTAGCAGGGATGAGCAGTTCTTC	CASSLVSRDEQFF
14	-	-	TRBV13	TRBJ2-7	TGTGCCAGCAGTTCAGATGTCTCGGCCTACGAGCAGTACTTC	CASSSDVSAYEQYF
15	TRBD1	-	TRBV14	TRBJ1-4	TGTGCCAGCAGCGAGAGACAGGGGGATGGTGTAAAACTGTTTTTT	CASSERQGDGVKLFF
15	-	-	TRBV21-1	TRBJ2-7	TGTGCCAGCAGCAAAGATAGCGGGGGAACCTACGAGCAGTACTTC	CASSKDSGGTYEQYF
14	-	-	TRBV9	TRBJ1-3	TGTGCCAGCGACTCAGGTGGGCGGGGAAACACCATATATTTT	CASDSGGRGNTIYF
13	TRBD1	-	TRBV5-4	TRBJ1-2	TGTGCCAGCAGCTCCGGACAGGGTGGCGGCTACACCTTC	CASSSGQGGGYTF
18	TRBD2	-	TRBV30	TRBJ2-3	TGTGCCTCCGACCTACTAGCGGGGGGGGGTCTAGGCACAGATACGCAGTATTTT	CASDLLAGGGLGTDTQYF
13	-	-	TRBV10-3	TRBJ1-4	TGTGCCACCCTAGACGGACATAATGAAAAACTGTTTTTT	CATLDGHNEKLFF
13	-	few	TRBV27	TRBJ2-7	TGTGCCAGCAGGAACTGGGACTCCTACGAGCAGTACTTC	CASRNWDSYEQYF
15	-	-	TRBV6-5	TRBJ2-1	TGTGCCAGCAGTTACTATCGGGGATTGCACAATGAGCAGTTCTTC	CASSYYRGLHNEQFF
13	TRBD2	-	TRBV28	TRBJ2-1	TGTGCCAGCAGTTTATCCCGGGGGGATGAGCAGTTCTTC	CASSLSRGDEQFF
16	-	-	TRBV28	TRBJ2-2	TGTGCCAGCACCCTAAGCCTCCGAATACGTACCGGGGAGCTGTTTTTT	CASTLSLRIRTGELFF
13	-	-	TRBV13	TRBJ2-7	TGTGCCAGCAGCTTAGAAGGCCAGGACGAGCAGTACTTC	CASSLEGQDEQYF
16	TRBD1	-	TRBV19	TRBJ2-1	TGTGCCAGTAGTCCAAGAGGACAGGGGGTGGGCAATGAGCAGTTCTTC	CASSPRGQGVGNEQFF
15	TRBD2	-	TRBV6-6	TRBJ2-1	TGTGCCAGCAGTATCCTAGCGGGAGCACCTGTTGAGCAGTTCTTC	CASSILAGAPVEQFF
14	TRBD1	-	TRBV5-4	TRBJ1-2	TGTGCCAGCAGCTGGCAGGAGACAGGGCTCGGCTACACCTTC	CASSWQETGLGYTF
15	TRBD2	once	TRBV11-3	TRBJ2-1	TGTGCCAGCAGCTTAGCCTCGGGACTAAACAATGAGCAGTTCTTC	CASSLASGLNNEQFF
12	-	-	TRBV28	TRBJ1-2	TGTGCCAGCAGTTTATCGGACTATGGCTACACCTTC	CASSLSDYGYTF
21	-	-	TRBV21-1	TRBJ1-1	TGTGCCAGCAGGATACAAAGGAGGGGACAGGTGCCATCCAGAGCGAACACTGAAGCTTTCTTT	CASRIQRRGQVPSRANTEAFF
13	-	-	TRBV7-6	TRBJ2-1	TGTGCCAGCAGCTTAGAATCAGGATATGAGCAGTTCTTC	CASSLESGYEQFF
14	-	-	TRBV9	TRBJ1-1	TGTGCCAGCAGCGCGGGGGTAGGGGTCACTGAAGCTTTCTTT	CASSAGVGVTEAFF
15	TRBD2	-	TRBV7-2	TRBJ2-2	TGTGCCAGCAGCCCCCTAGCGGGAGTATCCGGGGAGCTGTTTTTT	CASSPLAGVSGELFF
19	TRBD2	-	TRBV4-3	TRBJ2-7	TGCGCCAGCAGCCAAGGGGAGTGGGTCGGGGGGGAATTTAAGTACGAGCAGTACTTC	CASSQGEWVGGEFKYEQYF
13	-	-	TRBV29-1	TRBJ2-1	TGCAGCGTTGAAGGAGTCACAAACTATGAGCAGTTCTTC	CSVEGVTNYEQFF
22	TRBD2	-	TRBV14	TRBJ2-7	TGTGCCAGCAGCCAAGGGTGGAGGACGGGACCCTGGGGTAGCGGGAGACTCTACGAGCAGTACTTC	CASSQGWRTGPWGSGRLYEQYF
15	-	-	TRBV6-5	TRBJ1-3	TGTGCCACCAGGGAACAGGGATTCTCTGGAAACACCATATATTTT	CATREQGFSGNTIYF
13	TRBD1	few	TRBV27	TRBJ1-6	TGTGCCAGCAGTTGGGACAGGGGTTCACCCCTCCACTTT	CASSWDRGSPLHF